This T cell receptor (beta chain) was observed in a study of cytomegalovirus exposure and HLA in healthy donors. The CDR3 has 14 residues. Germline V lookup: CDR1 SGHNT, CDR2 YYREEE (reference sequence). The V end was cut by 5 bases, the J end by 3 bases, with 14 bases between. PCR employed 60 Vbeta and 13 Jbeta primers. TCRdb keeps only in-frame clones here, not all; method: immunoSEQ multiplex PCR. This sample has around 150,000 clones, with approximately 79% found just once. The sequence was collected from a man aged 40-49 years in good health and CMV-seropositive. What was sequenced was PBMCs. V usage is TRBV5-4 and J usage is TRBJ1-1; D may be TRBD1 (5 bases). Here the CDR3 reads CASRASGLYTEAFF. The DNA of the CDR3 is TGTGCCAGCAGGGCATCAGGGTTGTACACTGAAGCTTTCTTT.